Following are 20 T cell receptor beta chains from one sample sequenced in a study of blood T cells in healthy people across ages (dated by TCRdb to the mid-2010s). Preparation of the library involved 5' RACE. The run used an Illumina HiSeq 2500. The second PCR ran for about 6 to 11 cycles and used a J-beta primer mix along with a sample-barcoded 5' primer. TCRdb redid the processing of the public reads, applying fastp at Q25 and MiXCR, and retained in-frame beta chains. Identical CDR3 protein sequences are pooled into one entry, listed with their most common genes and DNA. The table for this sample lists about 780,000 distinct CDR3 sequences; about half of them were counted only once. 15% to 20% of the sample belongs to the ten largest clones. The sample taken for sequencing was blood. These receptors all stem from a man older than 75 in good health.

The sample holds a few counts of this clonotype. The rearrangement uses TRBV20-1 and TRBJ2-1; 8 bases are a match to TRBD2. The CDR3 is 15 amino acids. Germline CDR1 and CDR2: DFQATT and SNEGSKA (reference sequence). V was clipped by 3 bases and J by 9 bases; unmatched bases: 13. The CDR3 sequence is CSASRVAGSLGEQFF. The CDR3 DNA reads TGCAGTGCTAGTAGGGTAGCGGGGTCCCTTGGTGAGCAGTTCTTC.

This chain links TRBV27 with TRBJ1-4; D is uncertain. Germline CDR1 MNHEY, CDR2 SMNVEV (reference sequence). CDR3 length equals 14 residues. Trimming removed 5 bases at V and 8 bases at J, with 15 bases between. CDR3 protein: CASSPRKGGEKLFF. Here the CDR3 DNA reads TGTGCCAGCAGTCCCCGAAAGGGTGGGGAAAAACTGTTTTTT. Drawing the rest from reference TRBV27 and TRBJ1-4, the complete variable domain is EAQVTQNPRYLITVTGKKLTVTCSQNMNHEYMSWYRQDPGLGLRQIYYSMNVEVTDKGDVPEGYKVSRKEKRNFPLILESPSPNQTSLYFCASSPRKGGEKLFFGSGTQLSVL.

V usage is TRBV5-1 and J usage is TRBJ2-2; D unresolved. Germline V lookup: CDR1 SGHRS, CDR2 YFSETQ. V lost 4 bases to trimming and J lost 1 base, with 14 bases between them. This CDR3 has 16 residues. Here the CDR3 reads CASSPLAVGNTGELFF. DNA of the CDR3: TGCGCCAGCAGCCCTCTTGCGGTAGGGAACACCGGGGAGCTGTTTTTT.

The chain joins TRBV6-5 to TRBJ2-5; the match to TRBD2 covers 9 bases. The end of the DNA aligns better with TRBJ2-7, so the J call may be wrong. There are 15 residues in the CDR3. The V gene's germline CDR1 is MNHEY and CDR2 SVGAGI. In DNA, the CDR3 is TGTGCCAGCAGCCCAATGCCAGCGGGAGGCCGCGAGCAGTACTTC. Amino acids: CASSPMPAGGREQYF.

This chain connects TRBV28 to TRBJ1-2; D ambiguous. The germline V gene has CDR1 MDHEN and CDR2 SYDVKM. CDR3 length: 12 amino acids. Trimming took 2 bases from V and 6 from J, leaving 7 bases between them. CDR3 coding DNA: TGTGCCAGCAGTTTAGAACGTAATGGCTACACCTTC. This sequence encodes CASSLERNGYTF.

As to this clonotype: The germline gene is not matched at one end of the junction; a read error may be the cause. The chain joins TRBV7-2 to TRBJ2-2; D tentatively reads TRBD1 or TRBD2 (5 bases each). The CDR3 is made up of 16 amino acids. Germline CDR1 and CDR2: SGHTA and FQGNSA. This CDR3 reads CASSSAGGQGTGELFF. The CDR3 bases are TGCGCCAGCAGCTCAGCCGGAGGTCAGGGCACCGGGGAGCTGTTTTTT.

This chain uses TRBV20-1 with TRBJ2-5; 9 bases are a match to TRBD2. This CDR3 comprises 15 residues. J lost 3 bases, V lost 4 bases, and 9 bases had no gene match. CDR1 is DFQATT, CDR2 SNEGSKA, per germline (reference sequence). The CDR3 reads CSANLAGRREETQYF. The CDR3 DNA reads TGCAGTGCTAACCTAGCGGGAAGAAGGGAAGAGACCCAGTACTTC.

The CDR3 nucleotides read TGTGCCACCAGCAGGCGGACAGGTCGGGAAGCTTTCTTT. Protein product: CATSRRTGREAFF. The chain has TRBV15 and TRBJ1-1; 7 bases match TRBD1. The CDR3 has 13 residues. V was clipped by 3 bases and J by 8 bases; unmatched bases: 6. The germline CDR1 and CDR2 sequences are LNHNV and YYDKDF (reference sequence). The variable domain in full, completed from reference TRBV15 and TRBJ1-1, reads DAMVIQNPRYQVTQFGKPVTLSCSQTLNHNVMYWYQQKSSQAPKLLFHYYDKDFNNEADTPDNFQSRRPNTSFCFLDIRSPGLGDTAMYLCATSRRTGREAFFGQGTRLTVV.

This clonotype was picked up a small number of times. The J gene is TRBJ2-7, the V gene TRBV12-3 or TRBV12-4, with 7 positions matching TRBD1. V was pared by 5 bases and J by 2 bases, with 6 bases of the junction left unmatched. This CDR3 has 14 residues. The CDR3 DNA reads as TGTGCCAGCAGTATACAGGGGCACACCTACGAGCAGTACTTC. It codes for CASSIQGHTYEQYF.

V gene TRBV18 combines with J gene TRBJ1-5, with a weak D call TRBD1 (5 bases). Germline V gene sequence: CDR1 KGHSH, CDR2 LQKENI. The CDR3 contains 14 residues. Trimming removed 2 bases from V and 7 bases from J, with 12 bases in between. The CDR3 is CASSPTGIEQPQHF. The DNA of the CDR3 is TGTGCCAGCTCACCAACAGGTATAGAGCAGCCCCAGCATTTT. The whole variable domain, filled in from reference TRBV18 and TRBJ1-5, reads NAGVMQNPRHLVRRRGQEARLRCSPMKGHSHVYWYRQLPEEGLKFMVYLQKENIIDESGMPKERFSAEFPKEGPSILRIQQVVRGDSAAYFCASSPTGIEQPQHFGDGTRLSIL.

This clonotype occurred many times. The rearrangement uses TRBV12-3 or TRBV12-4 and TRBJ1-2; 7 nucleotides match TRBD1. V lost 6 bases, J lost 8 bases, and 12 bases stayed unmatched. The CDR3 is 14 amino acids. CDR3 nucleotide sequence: TGTGCCAGCAGCCTCGACAGGGCTTGGAGGGGCTACACCTTC. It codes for CASSLDRAWRGYTF.

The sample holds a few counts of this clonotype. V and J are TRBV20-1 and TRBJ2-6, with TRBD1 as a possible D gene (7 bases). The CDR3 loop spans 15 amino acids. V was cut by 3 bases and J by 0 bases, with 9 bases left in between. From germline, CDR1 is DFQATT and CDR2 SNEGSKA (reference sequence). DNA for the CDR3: TGCAGTGCTAGGCGGGACAGCTCTGGGGCCAACGTCCTGACTTTC. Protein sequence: CSARRDSSGANVLTF.

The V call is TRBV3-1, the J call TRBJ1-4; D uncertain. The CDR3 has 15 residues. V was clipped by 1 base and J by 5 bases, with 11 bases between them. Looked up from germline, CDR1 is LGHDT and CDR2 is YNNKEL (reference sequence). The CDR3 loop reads CASSQGRAENEKLFF. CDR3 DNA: TGTGCCAGCAGCCAAGGGCGGGCGGAGAATGAAAAACTGTTTTTT.

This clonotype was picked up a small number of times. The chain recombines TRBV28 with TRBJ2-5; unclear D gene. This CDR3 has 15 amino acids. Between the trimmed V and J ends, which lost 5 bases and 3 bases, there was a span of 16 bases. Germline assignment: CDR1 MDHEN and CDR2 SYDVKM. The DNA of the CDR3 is TGTGCCAGCAGTCTATTCTCGTCATGGGAAGAGACCCAGTACTTC. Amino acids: CASSLFSSWEETQYF.

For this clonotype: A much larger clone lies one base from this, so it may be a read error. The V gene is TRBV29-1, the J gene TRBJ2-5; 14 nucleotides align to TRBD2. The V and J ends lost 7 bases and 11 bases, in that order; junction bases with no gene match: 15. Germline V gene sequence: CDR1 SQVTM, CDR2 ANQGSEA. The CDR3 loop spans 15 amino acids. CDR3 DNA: TGCAGCGCGGGGACTAGCGGGAGTCGAAACAATGAGCAGTACTTC. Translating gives CSAGTSGSRNNEQYF.

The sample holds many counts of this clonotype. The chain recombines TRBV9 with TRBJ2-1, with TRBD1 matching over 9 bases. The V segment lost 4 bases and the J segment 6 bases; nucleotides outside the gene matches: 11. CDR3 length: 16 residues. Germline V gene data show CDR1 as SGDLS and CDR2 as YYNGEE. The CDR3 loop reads CASSLRTGVSRNEQFF. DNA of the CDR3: TGTGCCAGCAGCTTGCGGACAGGGGTGAGTCGCAATGAGCAGTTCTTC.

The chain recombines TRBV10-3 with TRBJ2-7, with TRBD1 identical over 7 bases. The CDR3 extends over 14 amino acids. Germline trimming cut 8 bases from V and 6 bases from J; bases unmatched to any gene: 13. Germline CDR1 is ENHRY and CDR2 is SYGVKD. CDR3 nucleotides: TGTGCCATCGGAAAGACAGGGACCACGGGCGAGCAGTACTTC. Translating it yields CAIGKTGTTGEQYF.

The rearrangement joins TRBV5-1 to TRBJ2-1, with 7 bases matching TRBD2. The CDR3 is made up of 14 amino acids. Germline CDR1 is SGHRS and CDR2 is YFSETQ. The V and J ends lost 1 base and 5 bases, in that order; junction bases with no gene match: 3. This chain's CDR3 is CASSLMSGDNEQFF. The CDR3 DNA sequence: TGCGCCAGCAGCTTGATGAGCGGGGACAATGAGCAGTTCTTC.

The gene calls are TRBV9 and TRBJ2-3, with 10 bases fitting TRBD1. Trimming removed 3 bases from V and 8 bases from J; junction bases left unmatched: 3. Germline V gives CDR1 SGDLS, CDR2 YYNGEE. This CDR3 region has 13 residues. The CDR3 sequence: CASSAGDRGTQYF. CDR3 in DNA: TGTGCCAGCAGCGCTGGGGACAGGGGTACGCAGTATTTT.

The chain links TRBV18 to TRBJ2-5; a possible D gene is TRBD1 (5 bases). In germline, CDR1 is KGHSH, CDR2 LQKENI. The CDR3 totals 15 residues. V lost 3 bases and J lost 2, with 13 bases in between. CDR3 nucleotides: TGTGCCAGCTCACCTTCCCGACAGTTACAAGAGACCCAGTACTTC. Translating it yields CASSPSRQLQETQYF.